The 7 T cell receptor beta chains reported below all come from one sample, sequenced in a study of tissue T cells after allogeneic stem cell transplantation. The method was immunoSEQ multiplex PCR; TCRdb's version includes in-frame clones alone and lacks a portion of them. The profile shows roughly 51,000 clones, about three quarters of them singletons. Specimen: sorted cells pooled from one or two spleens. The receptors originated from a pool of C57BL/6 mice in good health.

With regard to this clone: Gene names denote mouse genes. The DNA read from the CDR3 is TGTGCCAGCAGCTTTTACAGGGCTGAACAGTAC. Its translation is CASSFYRAEQY. The complete CDR3 sequence is CASSFYRAEQYF. The chain carries TRBV3 and TRBJ2-7; possible D gene TRBD1, 6 bases. The CDR3 goes on 1 residue after the read ends, and that part is filled in from the germline J gene. This CDR3 is 12 amino acids long. Germline V gives CDR1 SNHLY, CDR2 FYNGKV (reference sequence). The V and J ends lost 3 bases and 6 bases respectively, with 9 bases between them.

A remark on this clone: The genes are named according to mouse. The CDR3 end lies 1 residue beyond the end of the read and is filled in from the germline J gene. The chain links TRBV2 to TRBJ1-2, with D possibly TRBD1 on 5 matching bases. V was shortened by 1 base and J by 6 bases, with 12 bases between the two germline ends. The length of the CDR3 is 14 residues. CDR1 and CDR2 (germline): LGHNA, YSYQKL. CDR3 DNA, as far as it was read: TGTGCCAGCAGCCAAGTCAGGGTGAGACCCGACTACACC. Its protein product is CASSQVRVRPDYT. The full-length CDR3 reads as CASSQVRVRPDYTF. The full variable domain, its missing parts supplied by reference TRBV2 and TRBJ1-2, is DPKIIQKPKYLVAVTGSEKILICEQYLGHNAMYWYRQSAKKPLEFMFSYSYQKLMDNQTASSRFQPQSSKKNHLDLQITALKPDDSATYFCASSQVRVRPDYTFGSGTRLLVI.

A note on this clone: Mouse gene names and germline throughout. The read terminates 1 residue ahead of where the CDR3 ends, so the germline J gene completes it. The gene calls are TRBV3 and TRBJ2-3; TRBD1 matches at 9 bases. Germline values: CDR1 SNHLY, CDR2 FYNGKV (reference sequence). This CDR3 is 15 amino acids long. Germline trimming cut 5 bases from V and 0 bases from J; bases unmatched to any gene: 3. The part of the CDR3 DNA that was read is TGTGCCAGCAGCCAAACAGGGGGCAGTGCAGAAACGCTGTAT. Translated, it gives CASSQTGGSAETLY. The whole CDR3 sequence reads CASSQTGGSAETLYF. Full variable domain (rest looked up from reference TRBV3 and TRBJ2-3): GPKVLQIPSHQIIDMGQMVTLNCDPVSNHLYFYWYKQILGQQMEFLVNFYNGKVMEKSKLFKDQFSVERPDGSYFTLKIQPTALEDSAVYFCASSQTGGSAETLYFGSGTRLTVL.

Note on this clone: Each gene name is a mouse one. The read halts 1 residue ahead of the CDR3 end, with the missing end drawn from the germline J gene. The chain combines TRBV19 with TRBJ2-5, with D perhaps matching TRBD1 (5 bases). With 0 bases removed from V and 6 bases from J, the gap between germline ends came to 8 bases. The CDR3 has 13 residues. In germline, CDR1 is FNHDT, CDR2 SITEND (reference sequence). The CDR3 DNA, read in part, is TGTGCCAGCAGTATAGAGGGGTCGGACACCCAGTAC. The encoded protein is CASSIEGSDTQY. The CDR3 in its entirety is CASSIEGSDTQYF.

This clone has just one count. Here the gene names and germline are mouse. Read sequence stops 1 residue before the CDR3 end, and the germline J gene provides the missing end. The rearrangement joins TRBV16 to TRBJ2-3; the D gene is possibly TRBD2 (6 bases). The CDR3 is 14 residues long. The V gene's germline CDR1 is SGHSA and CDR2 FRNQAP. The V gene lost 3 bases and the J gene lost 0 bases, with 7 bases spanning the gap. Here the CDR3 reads CASSFWGSAETLYF. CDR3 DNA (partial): TGTGCAAGCAGCTTTTGGGGGAGTGCAGAAACGCTGTAT.

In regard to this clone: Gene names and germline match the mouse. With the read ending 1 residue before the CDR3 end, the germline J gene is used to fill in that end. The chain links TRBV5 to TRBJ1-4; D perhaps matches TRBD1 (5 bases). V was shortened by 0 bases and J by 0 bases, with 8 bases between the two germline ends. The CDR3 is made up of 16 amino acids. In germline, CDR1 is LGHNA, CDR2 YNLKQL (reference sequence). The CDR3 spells CASSQEGTFSNERLFF. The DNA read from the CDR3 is TGTGCCAGCAGCCAAGAGGGGACTTTTTCCAACGAAAGATTATTT.

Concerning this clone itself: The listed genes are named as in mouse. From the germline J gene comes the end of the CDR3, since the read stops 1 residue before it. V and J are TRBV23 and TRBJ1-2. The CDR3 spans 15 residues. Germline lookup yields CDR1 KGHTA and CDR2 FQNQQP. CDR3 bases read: TGCTCCAGCAGTCAATCGATGGGATGGATCTCCGACTACACC. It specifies CSSSQSMGWISDYT. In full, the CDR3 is CSSSQSMGWISDYTF.